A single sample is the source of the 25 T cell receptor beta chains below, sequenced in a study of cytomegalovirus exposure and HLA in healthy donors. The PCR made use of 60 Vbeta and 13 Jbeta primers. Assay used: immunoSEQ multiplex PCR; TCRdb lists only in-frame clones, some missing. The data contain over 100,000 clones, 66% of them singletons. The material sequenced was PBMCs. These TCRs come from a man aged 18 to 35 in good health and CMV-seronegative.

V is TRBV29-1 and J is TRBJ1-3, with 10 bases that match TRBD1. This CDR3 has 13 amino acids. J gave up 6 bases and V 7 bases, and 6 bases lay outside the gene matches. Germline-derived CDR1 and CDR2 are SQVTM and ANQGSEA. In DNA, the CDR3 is TGCAGCGCCCGGGACAGGGGTGAAAACACCATATATTTT. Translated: CSARDRGENTIYF. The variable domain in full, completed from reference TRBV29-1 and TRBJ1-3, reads SAVISQKPSRDICQRGTSLTIQCQVDSQVTMMFWYRQQPGQSLTLIATANQGSEATYESGFVIDKFPISRPNLTFSTLTVSNMSPEDSSIYLCSARDRGENTIYFGEGSWLTVV.

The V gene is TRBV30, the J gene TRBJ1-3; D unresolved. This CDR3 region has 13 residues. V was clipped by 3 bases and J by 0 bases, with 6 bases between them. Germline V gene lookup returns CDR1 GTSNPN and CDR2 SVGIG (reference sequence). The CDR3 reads CAWSPSSGNTIYF. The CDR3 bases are TGTGCCTGGAGCCCCAGCTCTGGAAACACCATATATTTT. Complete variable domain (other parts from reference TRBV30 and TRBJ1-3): SQTIHQWPATLVQPVGSPLSLECTVEGTSNPNLYWYRQAAGRGLQLLFYSVGIGQISSEVPQNLSASRPQDRQFILSSKKLLLSDSGFYLCAWSPSSGNTIYFGEGSWLTVV.

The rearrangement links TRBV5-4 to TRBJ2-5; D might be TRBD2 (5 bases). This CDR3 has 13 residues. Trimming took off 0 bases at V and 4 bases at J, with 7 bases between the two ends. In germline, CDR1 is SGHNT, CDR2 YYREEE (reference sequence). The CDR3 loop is CASSLVAGETQYF. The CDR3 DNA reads TGTGCCAGCAGCTTGGTTGCGGGAGAGACCCAGTACTTC.

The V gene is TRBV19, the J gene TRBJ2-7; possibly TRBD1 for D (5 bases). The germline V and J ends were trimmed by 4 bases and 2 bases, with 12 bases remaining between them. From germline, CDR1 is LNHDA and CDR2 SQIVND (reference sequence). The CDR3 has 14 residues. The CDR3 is CASSRTTLPYEQYF. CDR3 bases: TGTGCCAGTAGTAGGACAACACTCCCCTACGAGCAGTACTTC.

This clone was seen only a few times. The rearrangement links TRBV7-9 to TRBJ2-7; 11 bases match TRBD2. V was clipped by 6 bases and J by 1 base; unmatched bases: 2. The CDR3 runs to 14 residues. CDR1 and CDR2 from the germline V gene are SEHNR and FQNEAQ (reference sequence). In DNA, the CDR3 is TGTGCCAGCAGTTGGACTAGCGGGTCCTACGAGCAGTACTTC. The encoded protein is CASSWTSGSYEQYF.

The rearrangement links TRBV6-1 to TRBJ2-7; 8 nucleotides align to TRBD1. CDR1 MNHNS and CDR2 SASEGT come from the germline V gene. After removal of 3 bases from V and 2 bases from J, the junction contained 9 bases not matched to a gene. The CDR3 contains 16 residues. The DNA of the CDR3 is TGTGCCAGCAGTGATCGCCGGACAGGGAAAACCTACGAGCAGTACTTC. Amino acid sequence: CASSDRRTGKTYEQYF.

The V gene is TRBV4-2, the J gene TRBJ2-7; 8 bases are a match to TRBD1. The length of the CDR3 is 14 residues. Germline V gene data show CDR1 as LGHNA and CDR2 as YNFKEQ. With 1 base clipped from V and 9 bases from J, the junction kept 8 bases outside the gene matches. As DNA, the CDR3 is TGTGCCAGCAGCCAAGGGAGGACAGGGTGGGTGCAGTACTTC. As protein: CASSQGRTGWVQYF.

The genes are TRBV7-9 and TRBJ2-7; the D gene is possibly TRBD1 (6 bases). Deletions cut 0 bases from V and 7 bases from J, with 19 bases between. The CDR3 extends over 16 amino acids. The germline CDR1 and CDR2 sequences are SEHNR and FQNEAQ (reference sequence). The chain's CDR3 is CASSLAPQGTYGEQYF. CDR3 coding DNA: TGTGCCAGCAGCTTAGCCCCTCAGGGGACCTACGGAGAGCAGTACTTC. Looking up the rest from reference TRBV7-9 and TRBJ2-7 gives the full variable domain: DTGVSQNPRHKITKRGQNVTFRCDPISEHNRLYWYRQTLGQGPEFLTYFQNEAQLEKSRLLSDRFSAERPKGSFSTLEIQRTEQGDSAMYLCASSLAPQGTYGEQYFGPGTRLTVT.

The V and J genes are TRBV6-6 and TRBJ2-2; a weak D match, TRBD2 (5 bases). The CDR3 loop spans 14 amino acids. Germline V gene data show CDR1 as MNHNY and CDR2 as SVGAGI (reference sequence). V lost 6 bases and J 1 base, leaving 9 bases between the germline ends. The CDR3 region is CASRDGLNTGELFF. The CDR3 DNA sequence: TGTGCCAGCAGAGACGGACTGAACACCGGGGAGCTGTTTTTT.

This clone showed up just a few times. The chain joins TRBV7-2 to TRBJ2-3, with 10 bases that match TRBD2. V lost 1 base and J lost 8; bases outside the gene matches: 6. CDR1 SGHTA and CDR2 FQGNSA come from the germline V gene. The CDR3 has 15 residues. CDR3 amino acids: CASSLVLAGRGTQYF. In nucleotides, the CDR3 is TGTGCCAGCAGCTTAGTACTAGCGGGAAGGGGTACGCAGTATTTT. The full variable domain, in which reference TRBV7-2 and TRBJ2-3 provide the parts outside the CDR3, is GAGVSQSPSNKVTEKGKDVELRCDPISGHTALYWYRQSLGQGLEFLIYFQGNSAPDKSGLPSDRFSAERTGGSVSTLTIQRTQQEDSAVYLCASSLVLAGRGTQYFGPGTRLTVL.

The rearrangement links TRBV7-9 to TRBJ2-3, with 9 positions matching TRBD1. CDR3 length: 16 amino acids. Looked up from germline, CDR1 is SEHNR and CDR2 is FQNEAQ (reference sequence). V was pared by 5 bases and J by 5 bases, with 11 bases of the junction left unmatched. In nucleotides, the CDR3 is TGTGCCAGCAGCGTAAAAGGGACAGGGCAAAGAGATACGCAGTATTTT. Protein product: CASSVKGTGQRDTQYF.

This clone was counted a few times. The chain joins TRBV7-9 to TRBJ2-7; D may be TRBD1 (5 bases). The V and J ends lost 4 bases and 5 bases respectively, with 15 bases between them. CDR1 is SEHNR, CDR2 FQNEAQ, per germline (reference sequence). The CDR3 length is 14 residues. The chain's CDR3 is CASSSSRVPHEQYF. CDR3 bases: TGTGCCAGCAGCTCAAGCAGGGTCCCCCACGAGCAGTACTTC.

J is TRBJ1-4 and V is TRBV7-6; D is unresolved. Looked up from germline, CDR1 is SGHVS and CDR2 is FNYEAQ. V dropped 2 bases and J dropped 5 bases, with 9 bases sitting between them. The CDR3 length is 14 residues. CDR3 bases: TGTGCCAGCAGCTTAAAATCCGGGAATGAAAAACTGTTTTTT. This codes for CASSLKSGNEKLFF. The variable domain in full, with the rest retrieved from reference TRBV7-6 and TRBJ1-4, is GAGVSQSPRYKVTKRGQDVALRCDPISGHVSLYWYRQALGQGPEFLTYFNYEAQQDKSGLPNDRFSAERPEGSISTLTIQRTEQRDSAMYRCASSLKSGNEKLFFGSGTQLSVL.

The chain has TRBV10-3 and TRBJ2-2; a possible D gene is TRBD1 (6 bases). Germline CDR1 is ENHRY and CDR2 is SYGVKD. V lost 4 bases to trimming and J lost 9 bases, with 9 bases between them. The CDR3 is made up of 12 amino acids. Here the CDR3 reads CAISGQGWELFF. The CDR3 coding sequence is TGTGCCATCAGTGGGCAGGGGTGGGAGCTGTTTTTT.

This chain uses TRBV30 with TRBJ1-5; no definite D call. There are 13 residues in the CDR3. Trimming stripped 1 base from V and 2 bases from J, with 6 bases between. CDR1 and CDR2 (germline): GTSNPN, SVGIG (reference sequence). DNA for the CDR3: TGTGCCTGGAGTGCAGAGGGCAATCAGCCCCAGCATTTT. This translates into CAWSAEGNQPQHF.

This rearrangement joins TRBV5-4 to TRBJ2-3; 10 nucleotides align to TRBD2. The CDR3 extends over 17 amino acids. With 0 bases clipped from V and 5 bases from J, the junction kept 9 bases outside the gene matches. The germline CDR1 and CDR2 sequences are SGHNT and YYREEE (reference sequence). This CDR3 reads CASSLAGSGGAGDTQYF. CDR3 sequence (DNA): TGTGCCAGCAGCTTGGCCGGAAGCGGGGGGGCGGGAGATACGCAGTATTTT.

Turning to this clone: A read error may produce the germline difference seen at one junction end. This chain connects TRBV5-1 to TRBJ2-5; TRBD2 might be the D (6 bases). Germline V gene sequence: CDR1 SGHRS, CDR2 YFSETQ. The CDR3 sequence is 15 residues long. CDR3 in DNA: TGCCCCAGCAGCCGTGTCGGGGGTTGGCAAGAGACCCAGTACTTC. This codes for CPSSRVGGWQETQYF.

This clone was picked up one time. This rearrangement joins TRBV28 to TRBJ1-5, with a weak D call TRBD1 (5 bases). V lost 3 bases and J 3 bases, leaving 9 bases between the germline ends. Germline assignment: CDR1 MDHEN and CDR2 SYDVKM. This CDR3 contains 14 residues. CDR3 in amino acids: CASSFLGLNQPQHF. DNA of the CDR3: TGTGCCAGCAGTTTCTTGGGACTCAATCAGCCCCAGCATTTT.

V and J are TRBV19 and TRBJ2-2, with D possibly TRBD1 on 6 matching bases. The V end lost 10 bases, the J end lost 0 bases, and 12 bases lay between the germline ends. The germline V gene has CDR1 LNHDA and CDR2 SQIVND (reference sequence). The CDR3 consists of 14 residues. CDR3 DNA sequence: TGTGCCACATCTGGGACACCGAACACCGGGGAGCTGTTTTTT. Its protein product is CATSGTPNTGELFF.

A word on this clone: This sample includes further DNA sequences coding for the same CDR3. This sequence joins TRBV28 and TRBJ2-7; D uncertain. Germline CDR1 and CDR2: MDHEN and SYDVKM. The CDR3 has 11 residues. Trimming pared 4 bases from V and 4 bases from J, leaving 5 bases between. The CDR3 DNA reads TGTGCCAGCAGTTCCTTTTACGAGCAGTACTTC. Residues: CASSSFYEQYF.

The CDR3 region has the DNA TGTGCCAGCAGCGCGGCCGGGACAGGCTACGAGCAGTACTTC. It specifies CASSAAGTGYEQYF. The chain combines TRBV5-8 with TRBJ2-5, with TRBD1 identical over 8 bases. The J call is in doubt because the DNA end fits TRBJ2-7 better. Germline V gene lookup returns CDR1 SGHTS and CDR2 YDEGEE. The CDR3 has 14 amino acids.

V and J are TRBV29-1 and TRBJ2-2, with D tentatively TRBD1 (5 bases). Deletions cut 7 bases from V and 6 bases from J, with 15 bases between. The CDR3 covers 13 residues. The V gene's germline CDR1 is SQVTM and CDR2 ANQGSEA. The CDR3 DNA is TGCAGCGCAGAAGCCAGGGTATCCGGGGAGCTGTTTTTT. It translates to CSAEARVSGELFF.

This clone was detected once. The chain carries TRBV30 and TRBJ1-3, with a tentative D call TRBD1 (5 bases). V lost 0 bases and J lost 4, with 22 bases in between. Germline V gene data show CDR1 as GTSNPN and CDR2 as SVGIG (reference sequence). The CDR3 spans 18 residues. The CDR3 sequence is CAWSVRGYGQGLGNTIYF. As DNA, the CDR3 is TGTGCCTGGAGTGTACGTGGATATGGGCAGGGCTTAGGAAACACCATATATTTT.

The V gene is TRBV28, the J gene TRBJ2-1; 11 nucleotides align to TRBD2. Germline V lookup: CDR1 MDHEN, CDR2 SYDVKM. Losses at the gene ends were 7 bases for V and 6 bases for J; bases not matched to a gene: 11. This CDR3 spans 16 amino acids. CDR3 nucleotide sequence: TGTGCCAGCACCGCTCTCACTAGCGGGAGAGGCAATGAGCAGTTCTTC. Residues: CASTALTSGRGNEQFF.

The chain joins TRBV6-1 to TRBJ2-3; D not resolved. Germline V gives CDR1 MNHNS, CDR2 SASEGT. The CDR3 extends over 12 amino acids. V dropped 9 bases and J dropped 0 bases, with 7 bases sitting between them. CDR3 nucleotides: TGTGCCAGTTCACAGAGCACAGATACGCAGTATTTT. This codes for CASSQSTDTQYF.